This T cell receptor beta chain is drawn from a study of blood T cell repertoires in COVID-19. From germline, CDR1 is LGHDT and CDR2 YNNKEL (reference sequence). CDR3 length equals 13 residues. V lost 4 bases, J lost 0 bases, and 6 bases lay in between. The data were produced by immunoSEQ multiplex PCR, yet TCRdb's version contains in-frame clones alone and is incomplete. The sample has roughly 280,000 clones, about 90% seen once; the top ten hold roughly 1.8%. The source of this sequence is a woman aged 55-69 years who had recovered from COVID-19. This chain joins TRBV3-1 (or the pseudogene TRBV3-2) and TRBJ1-2; the D is unclear. What was sequenced was PBMCs or T cells enriched from blood (not recorded which). The CDR3 is CASSPSPNYGYTF. The CDR3 region has the DNA TGTGCCAGCAGCCCCTCCCCTAACTATGGCTACACCTTC.